This note documents a single T cell receptor beta chain sequence. Sequenced by immunoSEQ multiplex PCR; TCRdb stores in-frame clones only, minus some. The sample consists of roughly 180,000 clones, around 85% of them appearing once. Germline trimming cut 4 bases from V and 3 bases from J; bases unmatched to any gene: 2. CDR1 is SGHVS, CDR2 FQNEAQ, per germline. The CDR3 covers 14 residues. This specimen belongs to a study of blood T cell repertoires in COVID-19. Turning to the study itself: The cDNA or gDNA used as material had been derived from T cells, B-cell-depleted T cells, or PBMCs.

V and J are TRBV7-8 and TRBJ2-7, with TRBD2 matching 11 bases. The receptor was derived from a man between 60 and 75 years old with acute or convalescent COVID-19. Sequencing input: peripheral blood. CDR3 sequence: CASSWGTSGYEQYF. The CDR3 region has the DNA TGTGCCAGCAGCTGGGGGACTAGCGGCTACGAGCAGTACTTC.